The rows below give T cell receptor beta chains drawn from one sample of a study of HIV-infected children after antiretroviral therapy interruption. TCRdb ran MiXCR on the 3' RACE reads and lists one entry per CDR3 protein. The sample gives fewer than 7,500 distinct CDR3 sequences, around a sixth of which show up once; approximately 14% is in the top ten. Sequences were derived from CD45RO+ CD8+ T cells from PBMCs, pooled from several time points, sampled from a donor given antiretroviral therapy, either interrupted or continuous. These receptors came from a pool of human donors with HIV. The CDR3 runs from the conserved cysteine through the conserved F or W. A D gene is named only where the DNA matches it firmly. The size of a clone is reported for some rows only, either as once, few or many, or as a class for expanded clones.

many	TRBV12-3/TRBV12-4	TRBD1	TRBJ2-2	CASSSPTGTENTGELFF	TGTGCCAGCAGTTCCCCTACCGGGACAGAGAACACCGGGGAGCTGTTTTTT
many	TRBV23-1	TRBD1	TRBJ1-5	CASGYQPGQPMNNHFGSNQPQHF	TGCGCCAGCGGTTACCAGCCGGGACAGCCGATGAATAACCACTTCGGTAGCAATCAGCCCCAGCATTTT
.	TRBV20-1	.	TRBJ2-2	CSARGGTGELFF	TGCAGTGCACGGGGAGGCACCGGGGAGCTGTTTTTT
many	TRBV28	.	TRBJ2-7	CASSLPPGSYEQYF	TGTGCCAGCAGTTTACCCCCCGGCTCCTACGAGCAGTACTTC
many	TRBV6-1	TRBD1	TRBJ1-1	CASSERQGAVRKTEAFF	TGTGCCAGCAGTGAAAGGCAGGGGGCCGTTAGGAAAACTGAAGCTTTCTTT
many	TRBV19	.	TRBJ2-3	CASSFGPGSFGTDTQYF	TGTGCCAGTAGTTTTGGGCCAGGGTCGTTTGGCACAGATACGCAGTATTTT
few	TRBV29-1	TRBD2	TRBJ2-7	CSVDGTIGEQYF	TGCAGCGTGGACGGGACTATCGGAGAGCAGTACTTC
many	TRBV23-1	.	TRBJ2-5	CASSLGEETQYF	TGCGCCAGCAGTCTTGGGGAAGAGACCCAGTACTTC
many	TRBV2	TRBD1	TRBJ1-5	CASGTTGVSNQPQHF	TGTGCCAGCGGTACTACAGGGGTAAGCAATCAGCCCCAGCATTTT
many	TRBV27	.	TRBJ1-5	CASSLRSLRTAKGAQHF	TGTGCCAGCAGCTTAAGATCTCTCCGGACAGCCAAGGGGGCCCAGCATTTT
.	TRBV2	.	TRBJ2-1	CASSVTRTRDTYNEQFF	TGTGCCAGCAGCGTAACCCGAACCCGGGACACCTACAATGAGCAGTTCTTC
few	TRBV10-1	.	TRBJ2-7	CASSEDLSLENEQYF	TGCGCCAGCAGTGAAGACCTGTCTTTAGAAAACGAGCAGTACTTC
few	TRBV6-4	TRBD1	TRBJ2-5	CASRNRGQETQYF	TGTGCCAGCAGAAACAGGGGCCAAGAGACCCAGTACTTC
.	TRBV10-3	.	TRBJ2-5	CAISVYLQETQYF	TGTGCCATCAGTGTCTATCTCCAGGAGACCCAGTACTTC
many	TRBV11-2	.	TRBJ2-1	CASSLSSNEQFF	TGTGCCAGCAGCTTAAGCAGCAATGAGCAGTTCTTC
medium-sized	TRBV15	TRBD2	TRBJ2-1	CATSRERSRGGHYEQFF	TGTGCCACCAGCAGAGAACGTAGTCGGGGGGGGCACTATGAGCAGTTCTTC
.	TRBV20-1	.	TRBJ2-5	CSALTRPRETQYF	TGCAGTGCTTTGACCCGGCCGCGGGAGACCCAGTACTTC
.	TRBV7-3	TRBD2	TRBJ2-1	CASSLRMGGFLNNEQFF	TGTGCCAGCAGCTTAAGGATGGGAGGGTTTCTCAACAATGAGCAGTTCTTC
many	TRBV5-4	.	TRBJ1-2	CASSLGQVVYGYTF	TGTGCCAGCAGCTTGGGACAGGTCGTCTATGGCTACACCTTC
medium-sized	TRBV6-5	.	TRBJ1-1	CASRQGLNTEAFF	TGTGCCAGCAGACAGGGCTTAAACACTGAAGCTTTCTTT
.	TRBV3-1	.	TRBJ2-3	CASSHGLGRSTDTQYF	TGTGCCAGCAGCCATGGGTTGGGACGGAGCACAGATACGCAGTATTTT
many	TRBV28	.	TRBJ2-7	CASSLYGTSYEQYF	TGTGCCAGCAGTTTATACGGGACATCCTACGAGCAGTACTTC
many	TRBV7-2	.	TRBJ2-3	CASSLEAPTDTQYF	TGTGCCAGCAGCCTAGAGGCCCCCACAGATACGCAGTATTTT
many	TRBV7-3	.	TRBJ2-1	CASSSIAASYNEQFF	TGTGCCAGCAGCTCTATAGCGGCGTCCTACAATGAGCAGTTCTTC
many	TRBV19	.	TRBJ1-2	CASRADPGYGYTF	TGTGCCAGTAGAGCAGACCCAGGCTATGGCTACACCTTC
.	TRBV24-1	TRBD2	TRBJ2-3	CATSDSDPGLAGTDTQYF	TGTGCCACCAGTGATTCTGACCCCGGACTAGCGGGCACAGATACGCAGTATTTT
many	TRBV19	.	TRBJ1-1	CASSPRKGNTEAFF	TGTGCCAGTAGTCCTCGGAAGGGTAACACTGAAGCTTTCTTT
many	TRBV27	.	TRBJ1-5	CASRGWGPNQPQHF	TGTGCCAGCAGGGGTTGGGGCCCAAATCAGCCCCAGCATTTT
.	TRBV2	TRBD2	TRBJ2-1	CAITPWGGGAAEQFF	TGTGCCATCACCCCATGGGGCGGGGGGGCCGCTGAGCAGTTCTTC
many	TRBV3-1	TRBD1	TRBJ1-3	CASSSLDRISGNTIYF	TGTGCCAGCAGCAGCCTGGACAGGATCTCTGGAAACACCATATATTTT
large	TRBV28	.	TRBJ1-1	CASSERGYDTEAFF	TGTGCCAGCAGCGAGAGGGGGTATGACACTGAAGCTTTCTTT